This T cell receptor (beta chain) appears in the sequencing data of a study of control samples from healthy donors and cancer patients. CDR3 length: 13 amino acids. Trimming stripped 2 bases from V and 5 bases from J, with 6 bases between. Assay: immunoSEQ multiplex PCR; the TCRdb copy retains only in-frame clones and omits some. The table records about 250,000 clones, about four fifths of them present only once. The V and J genes are TRBV12-3 or TRBV12-4 and TRBJ1-4; D unresolved. The TCR sequence derives from an older woman with lung cancer. Sequencing used PBMCs. CDR3 amino acids: CASSLTENEKLFF. CDR3 DNA: TGTGCCAGCAGTTTAACAGAGAATGAAAAACTGTTTTTT.